These T cell receptor beta chains were read from a single sample in a study of breast tumors, draining lymph nodes, adjacent tissues. TCRdb re-derived calls from the multiplex PCR reads in MiXCR, one entry per CDR3 protein. Among under 300,000 distinct CDR3 sequences listed, less than 40% were seen once. Sequences were obtained from axillary lymph node tissue. These receptor sequences come from a female donor with breast cancer. Some clones in this sample may be carry-over from other donors' samples. Both conserved end residues are part of each CDR3. D genes are given only for firm matches. Clone sizes are given selectively: once, few, many, or a class where the clone is expanded.

>TRBJ1-2|15|-|TRBV11-2|TRBD1
CASSLSTGAGNGYTF
TGTGCCAGCAGCTTGTCGACAGGGGCTGGGAACGGCTACACCTTC
>TRBJ2-1|14|many|TRBV6-5|TRBD1
CASSYQGQYNEQFF
TGTGCCAGCAGTTACCAGGGACAGTACAATGAGCAGTTCTTC
>TRBJ1-5|15|many|TRBV7-6|-
CASSLRVGSNQPQHF
TGTGCCAGCAGCTTAAGGGTCGGGAGCAATCAGCCCCAGCATTTT
>TRBJ2-7|12|many|TRBV18|-
CASSPRFYEQYF
TGTGCCAGCTCACCCCGATTCTACGAGCAGTACTTC
>TRBJ2-5|16|few|TRBV12-3/TRBV12-4|-
CASSFALRGRQQTQYF
TGTGCCAGCAGTTTCGCGCTAAGGGGTAGACAGCAAACCCAGTACTTC
>TRBJ2-7|15|many|TRBV19|TRBD1
CASSRGTGAANEQYF
TGTGCCAGTAGCCGGGGGACAGGGGCTGCAAACGAGCAGTACTTC
>TRBJ2-7|10|once|TRBV10-3|-
CATGQYEQYF
TGTGCCACTGGACAGTACGAGCAGTACTTC
>TRBJ2-1|16|many|TRBV6-5|-
CASSSSRHTTGNEQFF
TGTGCCAGCAGTTCGTCGCGGCATACCACCGGCAATGAGCAGTTCTTC
>TRBJ2-3|15|many|TRBV9|TRBD2
CASAIRSGNTDTQYF
TGTGCCAGCGCAATACGTAGCGGGAACACAGATACGCAGTATTTT
>TRBJ2-3|11|many|TRBV20-1|-
CSAREEDTQYF
TGCAGTGCCAGAGAGGAAGATACGCAGTATTTT
>TRBJ2-7|16|-|TRBV3-1|TRBD2
CASSQGPGTSLYEQYF
TGTGCCAGCAGCCAAGGACCCGGGACTAGCCTCTACGAGCAGTACTTC
>TRBJ1-5|16|many|TRBV10-3|-
CAISELGGNSNQPQHF
TGTGCCATCAGTGAATTGGGGGGTAATAGCAATCAGCCCCAGCATTTT
>TRBJ1-2|15|many|TRBV15|TRBD1
CATSRDARQGAGYTF
TGTGCCACCAGCAGAGATGCTCGGCAGGGGGCCGGCTACACCTTC
>TRBJ1-4|14|-|TRBV6-4|-
CASSVVVNNEKLFF
TGTGCCAGCAGTGTGGTCGTAAATAATGAAAAACTGTTTTTT
>TRBJ2-3|14|-|TRBV7-9|TRBD2
CASSGLAGTDTQYF
TGTGCCAGCAGTGGGCTAGCGGGCACAGATACGCAGTATTTT
>TRBJ1-4|16|many|TRBV20-1|-
CSARDPGRSTNEKLFF
TGCAGTGCTAGAGATCCCGGACGGTCAACTAATGAAAAACTGTTTTTT
>TRBJ2-2|15|-|TRBV19|TRBD2
CASSRAGATTGELFF
TGTGCCAGTAGTAGAGCGGGAGCGACCACCGGGGAGCTGTTTTTT
>TRBJ1-1|12|few|TRBV6-6|-
CASSNQGAVAFF
TGTGCCAGCAGCAACCAGGGAGCGGTAGCTTTCTTT
>TRBJ1-3|14|many|TRBV5-6|-
CASSWAYSGNTIYF
TGTGCCAGCAGTTGGGCCTACTCTGGAAACACCATATATTTT
>TRBJ2-7|14|few|TRBV3-1|-
CASSRGTVGYEQYF
TGTGCCAGCAGCCGGGGGACTGTGGGCTACGAGCAGTACTTC
>TRBJ1-1|15|-|TRBV18|-
CASSSLGGEMTEAFF
TGTGCCAGCTCATCTCTAGGAGGGGAGATGACTGAAGCTTTCTTT
>TRBJ1-2|9|many|TRBV20-1|-
CSARDPGTF
TGCAGTGCTAGAGACCCGGGAACCTTC
>TRBJ2-7|16|many|TRBV2|-
CASSETGTPGSYEQYF
TGTGCCAGCAGTGAAACTGGCACCCCGGGCTCCTACGAGCAGTACTTC
>TRBJ2-5|12|many|TRBV12-5|-
CASGSGAETQYF
TGTGCTAGTGGTTCTGGGGCGGAGACCCAGTACTTC
>TRBJ2-1|14|many|TRBV20-1|-
CSANNGDSYNEQFF
TGCAGTGCTAATAATGGGGACTCCTACAATGAGCAGTTCTTC
>TRBJ1-6|15|-|TRBV2|-
CASSVWSGVNSPLHF
TGTGCCAGCAGCGTATGGTCAGGGGTTAATTCACCCCTCCACTTT
>TRBJ2-4|18|few|TRBV12-5|TRBD2
CASGTGTSGRGTKNIQYF
TGTGCTAGTGGCACCGGGACTAGCGGGAGAGGGACCAAAAACATTCAGTACTTC
>TRBJ2-3|16|many|TRBV14|TRBD2
CASSQEVAGSTDTQYF
TGTGCCAGCAGCCAAGAAGTAGCGGGGAGCACAGATACGCAGTATTTT
>TRBJ2-3|13|-|TRBV24-1|-
CATATGSADTQYF
TGTGCCACCGCAACAGGGAGTGCAGATACGCAGTATTTT
>TRBJ2-3|13|many|TRBV7-8|-
CASSLETADTQYF
TGTGCCAGCAGCTTAGAGACGGCAGATACGCAGTATTTT
>TRBJ2-2|13|many|TRBV5-8|-
CASRGPNTGELFF
TGTGCCAGCAGAGGACCGAACACCGGGGAGCTGTTTTTT
>TRBJ1-2|15|-|TRBV3-1|-
CASSQVGKGVGSYTF
TGTGCCAGCAGCCAAGTCGGGAAAGGGGTAGGCAGCTACACCTTC
>TRBJ2-5|15|many|TRBV7-8|-
CASSLEARRGETQYF
TGTGCCAGCAGCTTAGAGGCCAGAAGGGGAGAGACCCAGTACTTC
>TRBJ2-7|15|few|TRBV6-5|TRBD2
CASSHSAGRPYEQYF
TGTGCCAGCAGTCACTCAGCGGGGCGCCCCTACGAGCAGTACTTC
>TRBJ2-3|15|many|TRBV11-2|-
CASSLRLGDTDTQYF
TGTGCCAGCAGCTTGCGGCTAGGGGACACAGATACGCAGTATTTT
>TRBJ1-6|15|many|TRBV19|-
CASRQTPTDILPLHF
TGTGCCAGTAGGCAAACACCGACCGACATTTTACCCCTCCACTTT